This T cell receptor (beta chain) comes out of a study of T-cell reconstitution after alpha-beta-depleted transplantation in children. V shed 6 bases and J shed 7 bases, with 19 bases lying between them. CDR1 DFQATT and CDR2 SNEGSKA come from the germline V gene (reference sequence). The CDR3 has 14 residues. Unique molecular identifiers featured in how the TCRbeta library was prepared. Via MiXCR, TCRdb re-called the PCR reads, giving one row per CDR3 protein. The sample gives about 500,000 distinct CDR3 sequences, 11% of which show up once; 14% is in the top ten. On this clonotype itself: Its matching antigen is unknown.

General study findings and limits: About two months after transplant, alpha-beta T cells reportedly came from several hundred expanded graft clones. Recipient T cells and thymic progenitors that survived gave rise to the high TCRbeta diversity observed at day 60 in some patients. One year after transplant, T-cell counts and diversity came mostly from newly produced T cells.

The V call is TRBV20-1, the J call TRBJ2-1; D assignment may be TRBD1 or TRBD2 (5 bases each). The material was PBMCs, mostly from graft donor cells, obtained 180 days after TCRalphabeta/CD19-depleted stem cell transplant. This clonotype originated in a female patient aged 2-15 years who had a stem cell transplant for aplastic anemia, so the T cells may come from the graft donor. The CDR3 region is CSAPSGQGWNEQFF. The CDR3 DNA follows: TGCAGTGCCCCGAGCGGCCAGGGATGGAATGAGCAGTTCTTC.